The 20 T cell receptor beta chains listed next were all sequenced from one sample in a study of shared clonotypes between healthy human individuals. Clones were sequenced by immunoSEQ multiplex PCR, and TCRdb holds only the in-frame ones, with some missing. This sample carries hundreds of thousands of clones, around 73% of them seen once, and the ten largest clones take around 1.8%. The sequenced sample consisted of memory CD4+ T cells sorted from blood. Subset described: CD45RA-negative fraction. These receptors originate from a woman aged 30 to 39 in good health.

With respect to this clone: A single base separates this from a much larger clone, so it may be a read error. The chain joins TRBV7-9 to TRBJ2-2; D gene uncertain. Trimming shortened V by 2 bases and J by 4 bases, and 5 bases separated the two germline ends. CDR1 is SEHNR, CDR2 FQNEAQ, per germline (reference sequence). This CDR3 has 13 amino acids. This CDR3 is CASSLSTTGELFF. The CDR3 DNA follows: TGTGCCAGCAGCTTATCAACCACCGGGGAGCTGTTTTTT. Drawing the rest from reference TRBV7-9 and TRBJ2-2, the complete variable domain is DTGVSQNPRHKITKRGQNVTFRCDPISEHNRLYWYRQTLGQGPEFLTYFQNEAQLEKSRLLSDRFSAERPKGSFSTLEIQRTEQGDSAMYLCASSLSTTGELFFGEGSRLTVL.

V and J are TRBV28 and TRBJ2-7, with TRBD2 matching 8 bases. V gave up 3 bases and J gave up 3 bases; unmatched junction bases: 10. The CDR3 extends over 16 amino acids. CDR1 MDHEN and CDR2 SYDVKM come from the germline V gene. The CDR3 is CASSFVAGSGHYEQYF. The CDR3 DNA follows: TGTGCCAGCAGTTTTGTAGCGGGATCAGGGCACTACGAGCAGTACTTC.

The chain combines TRBV7-9 with TRBJ1-3, with D perhaps TRBD1 (6 bases). The V end was cut by 1 base, the J end by 8 bases, with 15 bases between. Germline CDR1 is SEHNR and CDR2 is FQNEAQ (reference sequence). The CDR3 consists of 15 residues. This chain's CDR3 is CASSLEGDKGYTIYF. The CDR3 DNA sequence: TGTGCCAGCAGCTTAGAAGGGGACAAGGGGTACACCATATATTTT.

This CDR3 reads CSVTGTSGRAYEQYF. The CDR3 coding sequence is TGCAGCGTTACCGGGACTAGCGGGAGGGCATACGAGCAGTACTTC. The chain combines TRBV29-1 with TRBJ2-7; 16 bases are shared with TRBD2. The CDR3 runs 15 residues. Looked up from germline, CDR1 is SQVTM and CDR2 is ANQGSEA. J lost 4 bases, V lost 5 bases, and 5 bases had no gene match.

This clone was seen only a few times. V and J are TRBV28 and TRBJ2-7; the D call may be TRBD1 or TRBD2 (5 bases each). The CDR3 has 14 amino acids. Germline CDR1 and CDR2: MDHEN and SYDVKM. The ends were cut back, 6 bases at V and 9 bases at J, with 21 bases in the middle. The DNA for the CDR3 is TGTGCCAGCAGCCCCCCGGGACGCCTGACCGGGCAGTACTTC. Protein product: CASSPPGRLTGQYF.

This sequence joins TRBV25-1 and TRBJ2-7; D uncertain. The CDR3 extends over 12 amino acids. Trimming took off 4 bases at V and 3 bases at J, with 7 bases between the two ends. Germline V gene data show CDR1 as MGHDK and CDR2 as SYGVNS. CDR3 protein: CASSGQVYEQYF. CDR3 sequence (DNA): TGTGCCAGCAGTGGTCAAGTCTACGAGCAGTACTTC.

The chain couples TRBV29-1 to TRBJ1-3; TRBD1 is a possible D gene (5 bases). This CDR3 has 13 residues. The V and J ends lost 6 bases and 0 bases respectively, with 9 bases between them. Germline CDR1 and CDR2: SQVTM and ANQGSEA. The CDR3 loop reads CSVDQGSGNTIYF. As DNA, the CDR3 is TGCAGCGTCGACCAGGGCTCTGGAAACACCATATATTTT.

The chain uses TRBV7-8 and TRBJ1-4; the D gene is possibly TRBD1 (6 bases). V lost 2 bases to trimming and J lost 4 bases, with 26 bases between them. Germline assignment: CDR1 SGHVS and CDR2 FQNEAQ. The CDR3 consists of 20 residues. CDR3 sequence (DNA): TGTGCCAGCAGCTTACTAACGCTAAGAGGGGGGAGAGGCCTTAATGAAAAACTGTTTTTT. It specifies CASSLLTLRGGRGLNEKLFF.

The chain recombines TRBV5-4 with TRBJ1-2; 9 bases agree with TRBD1. Trimming removed 4 bases from V and 2 bases from J; junction bases left unmatched: 9. The CDR3 is 16 residues long. CDR1 is SGHNT and CDR2 is YYREEE in the germline V gene (reference sequence). The CDR3 protein is CASSVTGTGLNYGYTF. The CDR3 DNA reads TGTGCCAGCAGCGTGACCGGGACAGGGTTAAACTATGGCTACACCTTC. The full variable domain, in which reference TRBV5-4 and TRBJ1-2 provide the parts outside the CDR3, is ETGVTQSPTHLIKTRGQQVTLRCSSQSGHNTVSWYQQALGQGPQFIFQYYREEENGRGNFPPRFSGLQFPNYSSELNVNALELDDSALYLCASSVTGTGLNYGYTFGSGTRLTVV.

A few counts support this clone. This chain uses TRBV7-3 with TRBJ1-1; D may be TRBD1 (5 bases). Germline lookup yields CDR1 SGHTA and CDR2 FQGTGA. CDR3 length equals 14 residues. Trimming removed 6 bases from V and 3 bases from J, with 14 bases in between. CDR3 bases: TGTGCCAGCAGACCCTGGGGGGGTGACACTGAAGCTTTCTTT. Its translation: CASRPWGGDTEAFF.

V and J are TRBV25-1 and TRBJ1-6; D possibly corresponds to TRBD1 (5 bases). CDR3 size: 13 residues. Germline V gene data show CDR1 as MGHDK and CDR2 as SYGVNS. V dropped 7 bases and J dropped 7 bases, with 11 bases sitting between them. This chain's CDR3 is CASTVGGNSPLHF. The CDR3 DNA is TGTGCCAGCACGGTCGGGGGGAATTCACCCCTCCACTTT.

This rearrangement joins TRBV28 to TRBJ1-5; tentatively, D is TRBD1 (5 bases). V was shortened by 6 bases and J by 4 bases, with 13 bases between the two germline ends. From germline, CDR1 is MDHEN and CDR2 SYDVKM. There are 14 residues in the CDR3. The DNA of the CDR3 is TGTGCCAGCAGACCGGGACGGCTTAATCAGCCCCAGCATTTT. Protein sequence: CASRPGRLNQPQHF.

This clone was counted once. The CDR3 here is CASSVYYEQYF. CDR3 DNA: TGTGCCAGCAGTGTTTATTACGAGCAGTACTTC. The chain uses TRBV25-1 and TRBJ2-7, with D uncertain. From germline, CDR1 is MGHDK and CDR2 SYGVNS. Trimming took 4 bases from V and 4 from J, leaving 5 bases between them. This CDR3 region has 11 residues.

The V gene is TRBV4-1, the J gene TRBJ2-5; 8 nucleotides align to TRBD2. Trimming removed 3 bases from V and 5 bases from J; junction bases left unmatched: 14. Germline V gene data show CDR1 as MGHRA and CDR2 as YSYEKL. The CDR3 runs 17 residues. The CDR3 spells CASSHAPESGSRETQYF. The CDR3 nucleotides read TGCGCCAGCAGCCATGCTCCTGAAAGCGGGAGTCGGGAGACCCAGTACTTC.

The rearrangement links TRBV7-2 to TRBJ2-7, with TRBD2 matching over 10 bases. Germline CDR1 and CDR2: SGHTA and FQGNSA. The CDR3 contains 16 residues. V lost 5 bases, J lost 2 bases, and 9 bases stayed unmatched. The CDR3 here is CASSAQGLAATYEQYF. The CDR3 nucleotides are TGTGCCAGCAGCGCGCAAGGACTAGCGGCCACCTACGAGCAGTACTTC.

The V and J genes are TRBV7-2 and TRBJ1-1; 7 positions agree with TRBD1. Germline lookup yields CDR1 SGHTA and CDR2 FQGNSA. V shed 5 bases, J shed 4 bases, and the junction held 7 bases outside the gene matches. This CDR3 is built from 14 residues. This CDR3 is CASSRGQNPTEAFF. Here the CDR3 DNA reads TGTGCCAGCAGCCGGGGACAGAATCCCACTGAAGCTTTCTTT.

The genes are TRBV28 and TRBJ1-2, with D tentatively TRBD1 (5 bases). Germline CDR1 is MDHEN and CDR2 is SYDVKM. V was clipped by 10 bases and J by 1 base, with 16 bases between them. The CDR3 totals 14 residues. The CDR3 DNA reads TGTGCCACCCAAGGTCCGGGGGGTAACTATGGCTACACCTTC. This encodes CATQGPGGNYGYTF.

This clone was recorded only once. J is TRBJ2-7 and V is TRBV2; perhaps D is TRBD1 or TRBD2 (5 bases each). Germline V lookup: CDR1 SNHLY, CDR2 FYNNEI. This CDR3 has 16 residues. With 2 bases removed from V and 4 bases from J, the gap between germline ends came to 18 bases. The CDR3 loop reads CASSESRGRAGYEQYF. In nucleotides, the CDR3 is TGTGCCAGCAGTGAAAGTCGGGGCAGGGCGGGTTACGAGCAGTACTTC.

V is TRBV25-1 and J is TRBJ2-7; D is perhaps TRBD2 (5 bases). Trimming took off 6 bases at V and 5 bases at J, with 14 bases between the two ends. This CDR3 spans 13 amino acids. CDR1 and CDR2 from the germline V gene are MGHDK and SYGVNS. The CDR3 loop is CASRKLESHEQYF. The CDR3 DNA sequence: TGTGCCAGCAGGAAACTAGAATCTCACGAGCAGTACTTC.

The gene calls are TRBV6-5 and TRBJ1-2; no firm D call. The CDR3 has 15 residues. The germline CDR1 and CDR2 sequences are MNHEY and SVGAGI. The germline V and J ends were trimmed by 5 bases and 8 bases, with 21 bases remaining between them. CDR3 in DNA: TGTGCCAGCAGTGCTCACACGGAAGCAAGATGGGGCTACACCTTC. Protein product: CASSAHTEARWGYTF.